Sequencing of this T cell receptor (beta chain) was carried out in a study of T cell responses to AZD1222 COVID-19 vaccine. General study points: Increases in Spike-specific TCR breadth and depth were seen after two AZD1222 doses. Seropositive AZD1222 recipients at baseline numbered only 6 or 7. Females made up more of the donors, who were largely white British, and clonal diversity may have come out too low. Repertoire samples came only from after the peak T cell response.

This clone was observed a single time. Its cognate antigen is unknown. Per the germline V gene, CDR1 is MDHEN and CDR2 is SYDVKM. This CDR3 comprises 15 residues. V was pared by 3 bases and J by 0 bases, with 9 bases between. Profiling relied on immunoSEQ multiplex PCR, and the TCRdb table lists in-frame clones only, not all of them. The sample records 95,000 to 150,000 clones, 75% to 90% being singletons. This clonotype originated in an adult in good health. The chain is built from TRBV28 and TRBJ1-5; D not resolved. This material consisted of peripheral blood, taken on day 0 of AZD1222 vaccination. The CDR3 loop reads CASSFGQYSNQPQHF. In DNA form, the CDR3 reads TGTGCCAGCAGTTTTGGTCAATATAGCAATCAGCCCCAGCATTTT. The variable domain in full, completed from reference TRBV28 and TRBJ1-5, reads DVKVTQSSRYLVKRTGEKVFLECVQDMDHENMFWYRQDPGLGLRLIYFSYDVKMKEKGDIPEGYSVSREKKERFSLILESASTNQTSMYLCASSFGQYSNQPQHFGDGTRLSIL.